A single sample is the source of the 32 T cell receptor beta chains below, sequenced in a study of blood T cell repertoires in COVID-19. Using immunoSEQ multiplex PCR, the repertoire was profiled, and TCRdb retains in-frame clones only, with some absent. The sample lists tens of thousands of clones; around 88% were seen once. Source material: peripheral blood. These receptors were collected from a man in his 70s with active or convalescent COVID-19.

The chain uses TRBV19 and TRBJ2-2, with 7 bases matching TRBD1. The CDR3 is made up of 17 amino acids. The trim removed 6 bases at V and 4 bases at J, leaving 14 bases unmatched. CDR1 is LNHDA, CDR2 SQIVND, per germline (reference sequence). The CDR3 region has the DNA TGTGCCAGTAGGACAGGGCCTTCGGGGCTGGTCACCGGGGAGCTGTTTTTT. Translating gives CASRTGPSGLVTGELFF. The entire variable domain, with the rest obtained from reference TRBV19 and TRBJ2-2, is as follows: DGGITQSPKYLFRKEGQNVTLSCEQNLNHDAMYWYRQDPGQGLRLIYYSQIVNDFQKGDIAEGYSVSREKKESFPLTVTSAQKNPTAFYLCASRTGPSGLVTGELFFGEGSRLTVL.

CDR3 DNA sequence: TGTGCCAGCAGTCCGGGACAGAGTAGCAATCAGCCCCAGCATTTT. This encodes CASSPGQSSNQPQHF. The chain links TRBV2 to TRBJ1-5; 7 nucleotides line up with TRBD1. V lost 5 bases and J lost 0; bases outside the gene matches: 4. This CDR3 spans 15 amino acids. Germline V lookup: CDR1 SNHLY, CDR2 FYNNEI.

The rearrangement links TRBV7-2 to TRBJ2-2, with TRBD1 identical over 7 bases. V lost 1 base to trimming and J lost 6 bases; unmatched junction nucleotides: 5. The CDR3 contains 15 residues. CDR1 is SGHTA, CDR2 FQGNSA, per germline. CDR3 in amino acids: CASSLVVDRAGELFF. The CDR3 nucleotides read TGTGCCAGCAGCTTAGTGGTAGACAGGGCCGGGGAGCTGTTTTTT.

DNA for the CDR3: TGTGCCAGCAGCGTAGAGGGGGAAACCACTGAAGCTTTCTTT. It encodes CASSVEGETTEAFF. The V and J genes are TRBV9 and TRBJ1-1; tentative D call: TRBD1 (6 bases). The germline gives CDR1 SGDLS, CDR2 YYNGEE. Trimming cost V 0 bases and J 4 bases, with 10 bases left between them. CDR3 length: 14 residues.

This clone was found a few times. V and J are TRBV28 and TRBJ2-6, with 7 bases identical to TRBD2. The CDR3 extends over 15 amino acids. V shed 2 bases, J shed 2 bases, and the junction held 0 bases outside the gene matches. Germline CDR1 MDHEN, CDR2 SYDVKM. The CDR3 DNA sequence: TGTGCCAGCAGTTTAGGGGGGGCTGGGGCCAACGTCCTGACTTTC. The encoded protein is CASSLGGAGANVLTF. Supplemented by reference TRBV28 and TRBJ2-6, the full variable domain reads DVKVTQSSRYLVKRTGEKVFLECVQDMDHENMFWYRQDPGLGLRLIYFSYDVKMKEKGDIPEGYSVSREKKERFSLILESASTNQTSMYLCASSLGGAGANVLTFGAGSRLTVL.

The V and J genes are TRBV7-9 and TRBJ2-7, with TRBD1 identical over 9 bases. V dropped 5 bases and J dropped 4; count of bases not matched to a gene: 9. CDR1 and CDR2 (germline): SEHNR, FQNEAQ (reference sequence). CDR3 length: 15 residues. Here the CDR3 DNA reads TGTGCCAGCAGCCTCGGGACAGGGCTTTTTTACGAGCAGTACTTC. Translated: CASSLGTGLFYEQYF.

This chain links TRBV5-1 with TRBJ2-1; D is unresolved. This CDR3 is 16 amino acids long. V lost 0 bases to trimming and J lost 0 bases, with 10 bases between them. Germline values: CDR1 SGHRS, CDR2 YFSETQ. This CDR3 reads CASSLVHGGSYNEQFF. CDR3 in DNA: TGCGCCAGCAGCTTGGTTCATGGCGGCTCCTACAATGAGCAGTTCTTC.

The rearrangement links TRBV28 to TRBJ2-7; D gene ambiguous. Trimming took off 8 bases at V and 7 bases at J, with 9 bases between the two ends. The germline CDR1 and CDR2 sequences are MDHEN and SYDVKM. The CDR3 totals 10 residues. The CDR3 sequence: CASGHPEQYF. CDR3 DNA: TGTGCCAGCGGGCATCCGGAGCAGTACTTC. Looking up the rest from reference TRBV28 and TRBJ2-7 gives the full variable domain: DVKVTQSSRYLVKRTGEKVFLECVQDMDHENMFWYRQDPGLGLRLIYFSYDVKMKEKGDIPEGYSVSREKKERFSLILESASTNQTSMYLCASGHPEQYFGPGTRLTVT.

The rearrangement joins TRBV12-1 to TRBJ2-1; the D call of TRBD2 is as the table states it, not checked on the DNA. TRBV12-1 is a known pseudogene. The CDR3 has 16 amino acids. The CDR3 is CASSFSFSGGLGEQFF. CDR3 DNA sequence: TGTGCCAGCAGCTTTTCCTTTTCGGGAGGGCTTGGTGAGCAGTTCTTC.

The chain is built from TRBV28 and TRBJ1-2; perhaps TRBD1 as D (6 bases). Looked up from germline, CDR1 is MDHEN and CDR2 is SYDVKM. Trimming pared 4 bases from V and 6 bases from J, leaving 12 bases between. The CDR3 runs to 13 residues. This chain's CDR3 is CASSYQGGDGYTF. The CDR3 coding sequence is TGTGCCAGCAGTTACCAAGGGGGGGATGGCTACACCTTC.

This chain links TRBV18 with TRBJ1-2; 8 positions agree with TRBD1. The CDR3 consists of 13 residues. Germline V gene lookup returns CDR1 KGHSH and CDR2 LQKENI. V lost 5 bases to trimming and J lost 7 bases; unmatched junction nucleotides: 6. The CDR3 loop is CASSTGQGGGYTF. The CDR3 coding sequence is TGTGCCAGCTCAACAGGACAGGGTGGTGGCTACACCTTC.

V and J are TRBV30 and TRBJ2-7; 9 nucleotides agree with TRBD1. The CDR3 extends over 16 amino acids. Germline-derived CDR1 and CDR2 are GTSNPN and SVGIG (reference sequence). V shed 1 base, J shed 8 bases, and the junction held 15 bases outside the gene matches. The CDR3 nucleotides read TGTGCCTGGAGTGCCCCCGGCACAGGGGGCTTGAGACAGCAGTACTTC. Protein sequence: CAWSAPGTGGLRQQYF. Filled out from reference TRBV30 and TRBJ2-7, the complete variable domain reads SQTIHQWPATLVQPVGSPLSLECTVEGTSNPNLYWYRQAAGRGLQLLFYSVGIGQISSEVPQNLSASRPQDRQFILSSKKLLLSDSGFYLCAWSAPGTGGLRQQYFGPGTRLTVT.

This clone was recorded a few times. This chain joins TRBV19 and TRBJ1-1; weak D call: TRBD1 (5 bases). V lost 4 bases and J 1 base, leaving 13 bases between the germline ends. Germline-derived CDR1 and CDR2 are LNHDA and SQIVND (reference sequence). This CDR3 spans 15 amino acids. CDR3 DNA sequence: TGTGCCAGTAGTACCGGGGGGACTCGGAACACTGAAGCTTTCTTT. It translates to CASSTGGTRNTEAFF.

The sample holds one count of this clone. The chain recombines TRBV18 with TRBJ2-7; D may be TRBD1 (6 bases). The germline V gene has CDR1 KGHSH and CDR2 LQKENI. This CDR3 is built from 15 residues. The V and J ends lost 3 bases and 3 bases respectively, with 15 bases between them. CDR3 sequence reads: CASSPSTQQGYEQYF. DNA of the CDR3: TGTGCCAGCTCACCGAGTACCCAACAGGGCTACGAGCAGTACTTC.

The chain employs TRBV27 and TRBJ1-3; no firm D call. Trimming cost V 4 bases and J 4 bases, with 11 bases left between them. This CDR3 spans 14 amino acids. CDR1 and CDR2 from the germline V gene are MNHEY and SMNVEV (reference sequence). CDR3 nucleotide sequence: TGTGCCAGCAGTTCCCTCCTACAGGGAAACACCATATATTTT. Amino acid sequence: CASSSLLQGNTIYF.

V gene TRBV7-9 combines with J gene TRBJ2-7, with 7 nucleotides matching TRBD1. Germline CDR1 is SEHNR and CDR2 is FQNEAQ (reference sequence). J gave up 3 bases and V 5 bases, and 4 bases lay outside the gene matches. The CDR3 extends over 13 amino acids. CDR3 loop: CASSPGTVYEQYF. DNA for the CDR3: TGTGCCAGCAGCCCCGGGACAGTCTACGAGCAGTACTTC.

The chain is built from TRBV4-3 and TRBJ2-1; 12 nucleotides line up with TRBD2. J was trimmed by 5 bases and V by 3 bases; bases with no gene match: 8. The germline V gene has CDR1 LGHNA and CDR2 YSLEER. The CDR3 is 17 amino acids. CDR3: CASSQDFRTSGDNEQFF. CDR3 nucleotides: TGCGCCAGCAGCCAGGATTTTCGGACTAGCGGGGACAATGAGCAGTTCTTC.

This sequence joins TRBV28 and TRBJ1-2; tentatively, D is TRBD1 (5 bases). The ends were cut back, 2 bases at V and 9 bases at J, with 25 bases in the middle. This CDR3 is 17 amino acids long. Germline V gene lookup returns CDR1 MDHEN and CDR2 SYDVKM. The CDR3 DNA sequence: TGTGCCAGCAGTTTAAGAGTAGGCGCCAAAGGAGGGGTTCGCTACACCTTC. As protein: CASSLRVGAKGGVRYTF.

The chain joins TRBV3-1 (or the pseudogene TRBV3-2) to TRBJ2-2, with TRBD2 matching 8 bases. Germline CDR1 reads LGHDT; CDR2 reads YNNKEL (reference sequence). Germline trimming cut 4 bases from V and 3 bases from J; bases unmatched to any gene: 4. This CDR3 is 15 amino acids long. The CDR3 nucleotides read TGTGCCAGCAGCCCTCGGGAGGGGTACACCGGGGAGCTGTTTTTT. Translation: CASSPREGYTGELFF.

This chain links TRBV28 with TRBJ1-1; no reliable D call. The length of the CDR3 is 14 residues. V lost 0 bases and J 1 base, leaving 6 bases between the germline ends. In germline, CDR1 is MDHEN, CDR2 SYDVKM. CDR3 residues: CASSLWGGNTEAFF. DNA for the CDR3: TGTGCCAGCAGTTTATGGGGAGGGAACACTGAAGCTTTCTTT.

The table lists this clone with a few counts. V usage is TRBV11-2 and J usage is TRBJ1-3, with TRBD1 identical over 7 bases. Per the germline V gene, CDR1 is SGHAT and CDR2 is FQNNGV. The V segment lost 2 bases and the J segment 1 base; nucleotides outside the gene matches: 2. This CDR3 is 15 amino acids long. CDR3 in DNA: TGTGCCAGCAGCTTATCAGGGGGATCTGGAAACACCATATATTTT. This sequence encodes CASSLSGGSGNTIYF.

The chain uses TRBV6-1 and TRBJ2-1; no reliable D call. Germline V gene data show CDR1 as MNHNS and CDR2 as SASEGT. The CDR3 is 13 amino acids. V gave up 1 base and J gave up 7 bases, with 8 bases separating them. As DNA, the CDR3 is TGTGCCAGCAGTGAAGGCCCTAGGAATGAGCAGTTCTTC. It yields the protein CASSEGPRNEQFF.

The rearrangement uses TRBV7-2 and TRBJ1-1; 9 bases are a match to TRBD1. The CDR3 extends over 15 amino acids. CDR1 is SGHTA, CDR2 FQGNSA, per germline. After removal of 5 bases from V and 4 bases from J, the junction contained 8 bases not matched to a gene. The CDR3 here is CASSAGQGSGTEAFF. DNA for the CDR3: TGTGCCAGCAGCGCGGGACAGGGTTCGGGCACTGAAGCTTTCTTT.

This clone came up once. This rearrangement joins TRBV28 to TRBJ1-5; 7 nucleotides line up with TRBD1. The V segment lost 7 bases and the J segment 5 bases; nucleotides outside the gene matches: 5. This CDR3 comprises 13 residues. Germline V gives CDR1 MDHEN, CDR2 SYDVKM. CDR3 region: CASTGGSDQPQHF. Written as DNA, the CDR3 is TGTGCCAGCACAGGGGGTTCAGATCAGCCCCAGCATTTT.

CDR3 amino acids: CASSADRPGTEAFF. The CDR3 DNA sequence: TGTGCCAGCAGCGCTGACAGGCCTGGCACTGAAGCTTTCTTT. The V gene is TRBV25-1, the J gene TRBJ1-1; D possibly corresponds to TRBD1 (6 bases). Per the germline V gene, CDR1 is MGHDK and CDR2 is SYGVNS. The CDR3 loop spans 14 amino acids. V was shortened by 6 bases and J by 4 bases, with 15 bases between the two germline ends.

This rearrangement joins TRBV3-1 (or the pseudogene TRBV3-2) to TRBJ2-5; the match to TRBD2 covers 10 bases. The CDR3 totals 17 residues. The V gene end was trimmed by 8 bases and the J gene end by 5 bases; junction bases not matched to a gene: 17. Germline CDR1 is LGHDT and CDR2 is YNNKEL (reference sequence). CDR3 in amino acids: CASRRSQTSGMLETQYF. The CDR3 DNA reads TGTGCCAGCCGAAGATCCCAAACTAGCGGGATGTTGGAGACCCAGTACTTC.

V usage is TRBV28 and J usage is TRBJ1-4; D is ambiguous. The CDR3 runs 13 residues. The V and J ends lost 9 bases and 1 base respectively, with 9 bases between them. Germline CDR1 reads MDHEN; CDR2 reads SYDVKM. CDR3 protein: CASNRGTNEKLFF. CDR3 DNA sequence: TGTGCCAGTAACCGGGGAACTAATGAAAAACTGTTTTTT.

CDR3 residues: CAISESSGGTYNEQFF. CDR3 nucleotide sequence: TGTGCCATCAGTGAGTCTAGCGGGGGAACCTACAATGAGCAGTTCTTC. The chain joins TRBV10-3 to TRBJ2-1; 9 bases match TRBD2. CDR1 is ENHRY and CDR2 is SYGVKD in the germline V gene. V trimming: 0 bases; J trimming: 2 bases; junction bases outside the gene matches: 2. This CDR3 is 16 amino acids long.

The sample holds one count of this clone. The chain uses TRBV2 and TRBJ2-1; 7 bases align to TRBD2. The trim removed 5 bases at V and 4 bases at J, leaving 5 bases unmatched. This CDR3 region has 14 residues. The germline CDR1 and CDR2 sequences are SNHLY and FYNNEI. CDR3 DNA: TGTGCCAGCAGTAACCCAGCGGGATACAATGAGCAGTTCTTC. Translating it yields CASSNPAGYNEQFF.

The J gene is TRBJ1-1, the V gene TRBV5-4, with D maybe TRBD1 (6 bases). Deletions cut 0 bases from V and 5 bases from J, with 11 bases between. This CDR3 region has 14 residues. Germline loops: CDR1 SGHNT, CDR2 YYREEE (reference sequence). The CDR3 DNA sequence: TGTGCCAGCAGCTTGGGGGCAGGGGAAACTGAAGCTTTCTTT. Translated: CASSLGAGETEAFF.

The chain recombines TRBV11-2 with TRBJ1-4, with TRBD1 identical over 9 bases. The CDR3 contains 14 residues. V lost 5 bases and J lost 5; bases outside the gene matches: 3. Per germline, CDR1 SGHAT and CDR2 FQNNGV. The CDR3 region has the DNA TGTGCCAGCAGCCTGGGACAGGGAAATGAAAAACTGTTTTTT. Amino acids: CASSLGQGNEKLFF. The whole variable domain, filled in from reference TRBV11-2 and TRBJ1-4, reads EAGVAQSPRYKIIEKRQSVAFWCNPISGHATLYWYQQILGQGPKLLIQFQNNGVVDDSQLPKDRFSAERLKGVDSTLKIQPAKLEDSAVYLCASSLGQGNEKLFFGSGTQLSVL.

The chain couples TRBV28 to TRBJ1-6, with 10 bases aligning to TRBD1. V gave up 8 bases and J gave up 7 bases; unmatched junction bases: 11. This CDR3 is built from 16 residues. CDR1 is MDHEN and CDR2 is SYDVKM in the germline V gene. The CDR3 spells CASLGDRGFWNSPLHF. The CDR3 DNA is TGTGCCAGCCTAGGGGACAGGGGTTTTTGGAATTCACCCCTCCACTTT.